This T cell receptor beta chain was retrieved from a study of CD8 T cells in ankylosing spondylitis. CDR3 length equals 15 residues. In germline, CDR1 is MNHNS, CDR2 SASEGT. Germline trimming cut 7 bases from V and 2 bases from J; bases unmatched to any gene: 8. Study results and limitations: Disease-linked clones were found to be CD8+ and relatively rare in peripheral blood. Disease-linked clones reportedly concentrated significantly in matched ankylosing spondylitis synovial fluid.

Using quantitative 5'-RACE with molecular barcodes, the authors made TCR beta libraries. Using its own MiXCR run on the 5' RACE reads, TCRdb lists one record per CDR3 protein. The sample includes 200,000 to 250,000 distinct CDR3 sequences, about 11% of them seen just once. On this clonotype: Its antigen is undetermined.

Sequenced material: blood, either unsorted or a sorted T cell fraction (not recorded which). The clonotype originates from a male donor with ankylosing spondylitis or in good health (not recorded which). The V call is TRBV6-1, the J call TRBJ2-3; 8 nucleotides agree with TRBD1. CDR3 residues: CASTDGQGYTDTQYF. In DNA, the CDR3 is TGTGCCAGCACCGACGGACAGGGTTACACAGATACGCAGTATTTT.